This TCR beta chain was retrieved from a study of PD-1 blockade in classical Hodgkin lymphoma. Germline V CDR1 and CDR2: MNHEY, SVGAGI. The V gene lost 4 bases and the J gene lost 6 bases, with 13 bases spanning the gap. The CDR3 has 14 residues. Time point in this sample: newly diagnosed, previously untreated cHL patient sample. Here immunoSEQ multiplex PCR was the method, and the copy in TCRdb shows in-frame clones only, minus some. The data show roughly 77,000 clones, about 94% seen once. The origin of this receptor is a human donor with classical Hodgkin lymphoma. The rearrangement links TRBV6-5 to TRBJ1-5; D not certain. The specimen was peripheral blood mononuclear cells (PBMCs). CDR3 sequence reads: CASSLAKGGQPQHF. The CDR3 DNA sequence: TGTGCCAGCAGTTTGGCGAAGGGAGGTCAGCCCCAGCATTTT.